The clone carrying this T cell receptor beta chain was counted a few times. The antigen is undetermined. The uninvolved lung lay at least 2 cm from the tumor margin and lacked atypia. Data came from immunoSEQ multiplex PCR; TCRdb stores just in-frame clones and leaves some out. Of roughly 1,000 clones listed, approximately 21% are singletons. The sample belongs to a study of T cells in localized non-small cell lung cancer. CDR1 and CDR2 (germline): MGHRA, YSYEKL. The CDR3 spans 15 residues. Trimming cost V 5 bases and J 5 bases; bases outside gene matches: 10. The study, taken as a whole, reports: Heterogeneity stays possible, as sequencing covered only one tumor region. A median of about 54 of the top 100 tumor clones appeared in adjacent lung, which was paired and uninvolved. Measurement of T cell clonality placed uninvolved adjacent lung highest, above the level in tumor.

The chain joins TRBV4-1 to TRBJ2-7; 9 bases are shared with TRBD1. The sequence derives from a man between 40 and 75 years old with stage III lung adenocarcinoma. The input for sequencing was normal lung tissue next to the tumor, taken before any cancer treatment. CDR3 loop: CASSESGQGGNEQYF. CDR3 bases: TGCGCCAGCAGCGAATCGGGACAGGGAGGGAACGAGCAGTACTTC.